The 8 T cell receptor beta chains in this list originate from one sample, sequenced in a study of regulatory T cells in long-lasting Graves disease. CDR3-region Arm-PCR and iRepertoire HTBI primers produced the TCR beta libraries. TCRdb re-called the multiplex PCR reads through MiXCR, storing one row per CDR3 protein. The table has under 350,000 distinct CDR3 sequences, 20% to 25% seen once; the top ten hold 56%. Time point denoted: persistent/refractory GD, antithyroid drugs over 5 years with positive TRAb. Making the TCR library involved RNA that had been extracted from PBMCs. This material consisted of peripheral blood mononuclear cells (PBMCs), taken when the disease was refractory, from a patient treated with antithyroid drugs. Receptors originate from a female donor with Graves disease.

This clonotype was counted at least ten times. This chain links TRBV7-2 with TRBJ1-5, with D hard to call. CDR1 SGHTA and CDR2 FQGNSA come from the germline V gene. This CDR3 spans 13 amino acids. The germline V and J ends were trimmed by 4 bases and 7 bases, with 11 bases remaining between them. The CDR3 sequence: CASSSDMAQPQHF. DNA of the CDR3: TGTGCCAGCAGCTCAGACATGGCCCAGCCCCAGCATTTT.

This clonotype was recorded at least ten times. The chain has TRBV7-8 and TRBJ2-7, with 8 positions matching TRBD2. Germline V gene lookup returns CDR1 SGHVS and CDR2 FQNEAQ. The CDR3 covers 19 residues. Trimming cost V 5 bases and J 0 bases; bases outside gene matches: 18. The CDR3 bases are TGTGCCAGCAGCCAACTTCGGGGGGGCGCGGGCCTAAGCTCCTACGAGCAGTACTTC. Its protein is CASSQLRGGAGLSSYEQYF.

The V gene is TRBV29-1, the J gene TRBJ2-1, with no clear D. The CDR3 covers 14 residues. Germline lookup yields CDR1 SQVTM and CDR2 ANQGSEA. Between the trimmed V and J ends, which lost 0 bases and 1 base, there was a span of 7 bases. The CDR3: CSVEDTISYNEQFF. In DNA, the CDR3 is TGCAGCGTTGAAGACACAATTTCCTACAATGAGCAGTTCTTC.

This clonotype has a count of ten or more. V usage is TRBV27 and J usage is TRBJ2-7; 8 nucleotides line up with TRBD2. The V gene's germline CDR1 is MNHEY and CDR2 SMNVEV (reference sequence). The junction had 14 bases not matched to a gene; V was cut back by 5 bases and J by 5 bases. The CDR3 has 16 amino acids. Here the CDR3 DNA reads TGTGCCAGCAGTGACCCCCCGGGCGGGAGGTTTCACGAGCAGTACTTC. This sequence encodes CASSDPPGGRFHEQYF.

This clonotype occurred many times. The genes are TRBV12-3 or TRBV12-4 and TRBJ2-7, with TRBD2 matching over 7 bases. The length of the CDR3 is 14 residues. The junction had 9 bases not matched to a gene; V was cut back by 7 bases and J by 3 bases. For the CDR3, the DNA is TGTGCCAGCACCATAGCGGGTATCCACTACGAGCAGTACTTC. As protein: CASTIAGIHYEQYF.

The CDR3 DNA reads as TGCGCCAGCAGCCAAGACAGGCAGGGGGTCGATGGCTACACCTTC. It encodes CASSQDRQGVDGYTF. The rearrangement links TRBV4-3 to TRBJ1-2; 7 bases align to TRBD1. Germline V gene lookup returns CDR1 LGHNA and CDR2 YSLEER. The CDR3 extends over 15 amino acids. J lost 6 bases, V lost 0 bases, and 7 bases had no gene match.

The table lists this clonotype with a few counts. The V call is TRBV29-1, the J call TRBJ2-1; TRBD2 aligns across 11 bases. Germline values: CDR1 SQVTM, CDR2 ANQGSEA. Trimming cost V 5 bases and J 4 bases; bases outside gene matches: 16. This CDR3 comprises 18 residues. As DNA, the CDR3 is TGCAGCGTTCGACCCGGGGACTCGACTAGCGGGGTTTACAATGAGCAGTTCTTC. Translation gives CSVRPGDSTSGVYNEQFF.

The chain has TRBV18 and TRBJ2-7; 7 bases agree with TRBD1. The V segment lost 4 bases and the J segment 3 bases; nucleotides outside the gene matches: 9. The CDR3 extends over 15 amino acids. Germline CDR1 KGHSH, CDR2 LQKENI. Written as DNA, the CDR3 is TGTGCCAGCTCACTACGACAGGGCAAGGGCTACGAGCAGTACTTC. Translating it yields CASSLRQGKGYEQYF.